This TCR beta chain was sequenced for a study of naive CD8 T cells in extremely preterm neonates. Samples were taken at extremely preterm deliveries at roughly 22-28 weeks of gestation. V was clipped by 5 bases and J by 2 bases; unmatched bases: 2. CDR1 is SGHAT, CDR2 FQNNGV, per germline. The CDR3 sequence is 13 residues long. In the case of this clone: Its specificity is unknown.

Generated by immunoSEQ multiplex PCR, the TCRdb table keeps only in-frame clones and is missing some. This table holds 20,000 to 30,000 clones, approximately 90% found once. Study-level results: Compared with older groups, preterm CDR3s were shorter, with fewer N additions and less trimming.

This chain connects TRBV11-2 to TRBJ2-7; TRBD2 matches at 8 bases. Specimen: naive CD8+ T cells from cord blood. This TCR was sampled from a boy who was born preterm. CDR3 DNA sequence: TGTGCCAGCAGCGCGGGACTAGCCTACGAGCAGTACTTC. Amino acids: CASSAGLAYEQYF.